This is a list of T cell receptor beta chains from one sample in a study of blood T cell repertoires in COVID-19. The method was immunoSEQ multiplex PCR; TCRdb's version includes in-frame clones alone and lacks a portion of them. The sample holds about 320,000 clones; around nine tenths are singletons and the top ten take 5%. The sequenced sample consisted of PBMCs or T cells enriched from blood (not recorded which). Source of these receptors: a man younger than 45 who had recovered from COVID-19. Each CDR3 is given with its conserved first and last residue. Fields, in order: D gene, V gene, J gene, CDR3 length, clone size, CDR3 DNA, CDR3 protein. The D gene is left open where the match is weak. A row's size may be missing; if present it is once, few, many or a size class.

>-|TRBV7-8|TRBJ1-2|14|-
TGTGCCAGCAGCTTAGAATCCTCTACCTATGGCTACACCTTC
CASSLESSTYGYTF
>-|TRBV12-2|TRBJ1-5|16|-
TGTGCAAGTCGCTTATTCGGACAGGGGAAAAATCAGCCCCAGCATTTT
CASRLFGQGKNQPQHF
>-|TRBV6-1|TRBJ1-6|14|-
TGTGCCAGCAGTGAATACAGGCGAGATTCACCCCTCCACTTT
CASSEYRRDSPLHF
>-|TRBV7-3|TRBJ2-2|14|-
TGTGCCAGCAGCATCCAACAGGGAACCGGGGAGCTGTTTTTT
CASSIQQGTGELFF
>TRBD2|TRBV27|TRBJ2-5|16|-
TGTGCCAGCGGACGACTAGCGGGGAGAGACCAAGAGACCCAGTACTTC
CASGRLAGRDQETQYF
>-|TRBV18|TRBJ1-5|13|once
TGTGCCAGCTCACCAGGGGAGGGACAGCCCCAGCATTTT
CASSPGEGQPQHF
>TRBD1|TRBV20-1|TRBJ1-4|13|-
TGCAGTGCTAGTAAGGGGGCAAGAGAAAAACTGTTTTTT
CSASKGAREKLFF
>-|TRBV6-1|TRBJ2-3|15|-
TGTGCCAGCAGTGATTGGACAGCCCAGGGAGATACGCAGTATTTT
CASSDWTAQGDTQYF
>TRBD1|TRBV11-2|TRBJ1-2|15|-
TGTGCCAGCAGCTTAAAGACAGGGTGGGACTATGGCTACACCTTC
CASSLKTGWDYGYTF
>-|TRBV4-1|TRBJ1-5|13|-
TGCGCCAGCAGCCTTAATAGCAATCAGCCCCAGCATTTT
CASSLNSNQPQHF
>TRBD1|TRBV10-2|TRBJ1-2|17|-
TGCGCCAGCAGTGAAAGGACAGGGGCCGCCCTTAACTATGGCTACACCTTC
CASSERTGAALNYGYTF
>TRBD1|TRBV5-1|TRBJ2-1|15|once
TGCGCCAGCAGCTGGGGACAGGGCTCCTACAATGAGCAGTTCTTC
CASSWGQGSYNEQFF
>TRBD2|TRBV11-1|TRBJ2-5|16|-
TGTGCCAGCAGCTTAGAGGCTAGCGGGGGACAAGAGACCCAGTACTTC
CASSLEASGGQETQYF
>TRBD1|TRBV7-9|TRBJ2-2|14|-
TGTGCCAGCAGTGGACAGGGATCCACCGGGGAGCTGTTTTTT
CASSGQGSTGELFF
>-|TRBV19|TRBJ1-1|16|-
TGTGCCAGTAGTTGGGCCTCGGACCGCCCAGGGGCTGAAGCTTTCTTT
CASSWASDRPGAEAFF
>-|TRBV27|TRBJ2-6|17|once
TGTGCCAGCAGTTTAAACTACGGGGTGCCTGGGGCCAACGTCCTGACTTTC
CASSLNYGVPGANVLTF
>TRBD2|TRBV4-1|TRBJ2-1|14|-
TGCGCCAGCAGTTCGGGGGGATCCTACAATGAGCAGTTCTTC
CASSSGGSYNEQFF
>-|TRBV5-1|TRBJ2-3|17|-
TGCGCCAGCAGCTTGCTATACAGGGTGTGGGACACAGATACGCAGTATTTT
CASSLLYRVWDTDTQYF
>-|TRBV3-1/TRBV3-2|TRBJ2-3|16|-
TGTGCCAGCAGTCTGGTGGACTCCCTTTCATCAGATACGCAGTATTTT
CASSLVDSLSSDTQYF
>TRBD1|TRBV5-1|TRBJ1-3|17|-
TGCGCCAGCAGCTTGGTACCAGGGGGTAATTCTGGAAACACCATATATTTT
CASSLVPGGNSGNTIYF
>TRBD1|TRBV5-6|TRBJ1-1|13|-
TGTGCCAGCAGGCGGCAGGGGGACACTGAAGCTTTCTTT
CASRRQGDTEAFF
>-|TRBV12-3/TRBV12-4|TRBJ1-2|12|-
TGTGCCAGCAGTTTGCCAGGCTCTGGCTACACCTTC
CASSLPGSGYTF
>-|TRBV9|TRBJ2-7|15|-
TGTGCCAGCAGCGTAGGTGGGGGCCACTCCTACGAGCAGTACTTC
CASSVGGGHSYEQYF
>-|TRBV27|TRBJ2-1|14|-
TGTGCCAGCAGTTCATACAGCTCCTACAATGAGCAGTTCTTC
CASSSYSSYNEQFF
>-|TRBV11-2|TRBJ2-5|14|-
TGTGCCAGCAGCTTCTCGGGGGATCCAGAGACCCAGTACTTC
CASSFSGDPETQYF
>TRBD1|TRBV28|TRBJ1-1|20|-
TGTGCCAGCAGTTCGAAGCTTTGGGACAGGGGAAATCGGATGAACACTGAAGCTTTCTTT
CASSSKLWDRGNRMNTEAFF
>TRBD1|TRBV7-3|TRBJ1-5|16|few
TGTGCCAGCAGCTCGGGACAGGGTATAAGCAATCAGCCCCAGCATTTT
CASSSGQGISNQPQHF
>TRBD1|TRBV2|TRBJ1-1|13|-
TGTGCCAGCAGCAGTACAGGGGGGGTGGAAGCTTTCTTT
CASSSTGGVEAFF
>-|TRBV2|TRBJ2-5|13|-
TGTGCCAGCAGTGAACACGGGATTGGGACCCAGTACTTC
CASSEHGIGTQYF
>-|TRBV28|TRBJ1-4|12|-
TGTGCCAGCGGCAGCGCGGGAGAAAAACTGTTTTTT
CASGSAGEKLFF
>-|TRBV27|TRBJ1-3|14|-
TGTGCCAGCAGCACAGCCCATTCTGGAAACACCATATATTTT
CASSTAHSGNTIYF
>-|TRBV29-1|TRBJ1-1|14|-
TGCAGCGTCGAACCCCAGGCCGGATACACTGAAGCTTTCTTT
CSVEPQAGYTEAFF
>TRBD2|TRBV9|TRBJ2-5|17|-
TGTGCCAGCAGCGTAGGAGGGACTAGCGGGGGGGAAGAGACCCAGTACTTC
CASSVGGTSGGEETQYF
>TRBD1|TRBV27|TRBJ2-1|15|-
TGTGCCAGCAGTCCCGAAGGACAGGGATACAATGAGCAGTTCTTC
CASSPEGQGYNEQFF
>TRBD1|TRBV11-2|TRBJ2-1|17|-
TGTGCCAGCAGCCGCCGGCAGTTCTCTCAGGGGGCGTATGAGCAGTTCTTC
CASSRRQFSQGAYEQFF
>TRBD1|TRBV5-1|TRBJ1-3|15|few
TGCGCCAGCAGCTTGGACAGGGGGTTTTCAAACACCATATATTTT
CASSLDRGFSNTIYF
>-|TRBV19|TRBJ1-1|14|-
TGTGCCAGTAGTATAGGGCATATGAACACTGAAGCTTTCTTT
CASSIGHMNTEAFF
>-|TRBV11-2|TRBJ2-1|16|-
TGTGCCAGCAGCTCCCCGACAGGAGACTCCTACAATGAGCAGTTCTTC
CASSSPTGDSYNEQFF
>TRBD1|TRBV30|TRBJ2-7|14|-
TGTGCCTGGAGTACTTGGCAGGGGGCGTCCGAGCAGTACTTC
CAWSTWQGASEQYF
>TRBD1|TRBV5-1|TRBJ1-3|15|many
TGCGCCAGCAGCTTAGGACAGGGGGCCGGAAACACCATATATTTT
CASSLGQGAGNTIYF
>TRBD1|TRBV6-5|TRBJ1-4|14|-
TGTGCCAGCAGAAAACAGGGGGGAAATGAAAAACTGTTTTTT
CASRKQGGNEKLFF
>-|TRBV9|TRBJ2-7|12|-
TGTGCCAGCAGCCCCGGCGGGTACGAGCAGTACTTC
CASSPGGYEQYF
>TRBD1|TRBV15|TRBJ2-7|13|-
TGTGCCACCAGCACCGGACAGGGGTACGAGCAGTACTTC
CATSTGQGYEQYF
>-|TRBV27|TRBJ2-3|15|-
TGTGCCAGCAGTTCCCGGACAGTGAGCACAGATACGCAGTATTTT
CASSSRTVSTDTQYF
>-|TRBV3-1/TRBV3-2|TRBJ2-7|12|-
TGTGCCAGCAGCCACAGGGCCTACGAGCAGTACTTC
CASSHRAYEQYF
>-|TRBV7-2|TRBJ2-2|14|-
TGTGCCAGCAGCTTAGATTCGTCCGCCGGGGAGCTGTTTTTT
CASSLDSSAGELFF
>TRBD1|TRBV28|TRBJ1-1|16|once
TGTGCCAGCAGTTTAAGGGGGATGGGACAGACCCCTGAAGCTTTCTTT
CASSLRGMGQTPEAFF
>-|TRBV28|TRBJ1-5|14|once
TGTGCCAGCACAGCAAGCGGTTTCAATCAGCCCCAGCATTTT
CASTASGFNQPQHF
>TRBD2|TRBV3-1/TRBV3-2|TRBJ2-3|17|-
TGTGCCAGCAGCCAAGGACTGACTAGCGGAAACACAGATACGCAGTATTTT
CASSQGLTSGNTDTQYF
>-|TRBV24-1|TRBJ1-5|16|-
TGTGCCACCAGTAGTGGTCCCTCCAAGCCGAGTCAGCCCCAGCATTTT
CATSSGPSKPSQPQHF
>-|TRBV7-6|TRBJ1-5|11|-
TGTGCCAGCAGCTTTCGAGAGCCCCAGCATTTT
CASSFREPQHF
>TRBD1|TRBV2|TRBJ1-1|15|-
TGTGCCAGCAGTCGCTCACAGGGGGCCCTGGGTGAAGCTTTCTTT
CASSRSQGALGEAFF
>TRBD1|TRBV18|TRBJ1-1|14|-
TGTGCCAGCTCACCCGGGACAGCGAACACTGAAGCTTTCTTT
CASSPGTANTEAFF